The 26 T cell receptor beta chains below come from one sample, sequenced in a study of cytomegalovirus exposure and HLA in healthy donors. The PCR used 60 Vbeta and 13 Jbeta primers. Profiled with immunoSEQ multiplex PCR; TCRdb holds only in-frame clones, not every one. Counted here are 130,000 to 150,000 clones, 75% to 90% occurring once; the ten biggest clones make up less than 3.5%. The specimen sequenced was PBMCs. These receptors all come from a woman in her 30s in good health and CMV-seronegative.

The genes are TRBV10-3 and TRBJ1-6, with a possible D match to TRBD1 (6 bases). The V end was cut by 0 bases, the J end by 9 bases, with 12 bases between. The CDR3 contains 15 residues. The germline V gene has CDR1 ENHRY and CDR2 SYGVKD. The CDR3 region has the DNA TGTGCCATCAGTGAGTCGAGGGGGGGCAGTTCACCCCTCCACTTT. It codes for CAISESRGGSSPLHF.

The gene calls are TRBV6-1 and TRBJ2-7, with TRBD2 as a possible D gene (6 bases). The CDR3 covers 15 residues. Germline V gives CDR1 MNHNS, CDR2 SASEGT. Trimming took 2 bases from V and 1 from J, leaving 12 bases between them. DNA of the CDR3: TGTGCCAGCAGTGAATGGGCTGGGACTTCCTACGAGCAGTACTTC. The encoded protein is CASSEWAGTSYEQYF.

The chain joins TRBV5-1 to TRBJ2-4; possibly TRBD2 for D (6 bases). CDR3 length: 14 amino acids. The V and J ends lost 1 base and 7 bases respectively, with 12 bases between them. Germline V gives CDR1 SGHRS, CDR2 YFSETQ. In DNA, the CDR3 is TGCGCCAGCAGCTTGAGCTCCGCGGGGAACATTCAGTACTTC. This codes for CASSLSSAGNIQYF.

The chain employs TRBV4-1 and TRBJ1-3, with no clear D. This CDR3 is 15 amino acids long. CDR1 and CDR2 (germline): MGHRA, YSYEKL. Trimming took 3 bases from V and 0 from J, leaving 9 bases between them. CDR3 in DNA: TGCGCCAGCAGCCAGATGTGGCTCTCTGGAAACACCATATATTTT. It translates to CASSQMWLSGNTIYF.

Regarding this clone: At one boundary the junction diverges from the germline segment, which might be a read error. The chain links TRBV28 to TRBJ1-2; 8 positions agree with TRBD1. There are 14 residues in the CDR3. In germline, CDR1 is MDHEN, CDR2 SYDVKM. CDR3 in amino acids: CVSTDRATNYGYTF. CDR3 bases: TGTGTCAGCACGGACAGGGCCACTAACTATGGCTACACCTTC.

V is TRBV7-2 and J is TRBJ1-3; tentative D call: TRBD1 (5 bases). Between the trimmed V and J ends, which lost 5 bases and 0 bases, there was a span of 14 bases. CDR1 is SGHTA and CDR2 is FQGNSA in the germline V gene. This CDR3 is built from 16 residues. The CDR3 protein is CASSPQGVSSGNTIYF. CDR3 DNA sequence: TGTGCCAGCAGCCCCCAGGGCGTGAGCTCTGGAAACACCATATATTTT.

CDR3 in DNA: TGTGCCAGCAGCTCTGGACAGGGTGCAGATACGCAGTATTTT. As protein: CASSSGQGADTQYF. The chain couples TRBV7-8 to TRBJ2-3, with 8 bases identical to TRBD1. The length of the CDR3 is 14 residues. Trimming removed 4 bases from V and 4 bases from J; junction bases left unmatched: 4. Germline lookup yields CDR1 SGHVS and CDR2 FQNEAQ.

This chain uses TRBV19 with TRBJ1-2, with D tentatively TRBD1 (5 bases). The germline V gene has CDR1 LNHDA and CDR2 SQIVND (reference sequence). The CDR3 runs 13 residues. V gave up 3 bases and J gave up 4 bases, with 9 bases separating them. This CDR3 is CASSMGRIYGYTF. CDR3 nucleotides: TGTGCCAGTAGTATGGGGCGGATCTATGGCTACACCTTC. The whole variable domain, filled in from reference TRBV19 and TRBJ1-2, reads DGGITQSPKYLFRKEGQNVTLSCEQNLNHDAMYWYRQDPGQGLRLIYYSQIVNDFQKGDIAEGYSVSREKKESFPLTVTSAQKNPTAFYLCASSMGRIYGYTFGSGTRLTVV.

The genes are TRBV7-3 and TRBJ2-3, with 13 bases identical to TRBD2. The length of the CDR3 is 16 residues. The germline V gene has CDR1 SGHTA and CDR2 FQGTGA. Trimming at V came to 5 bases and at J to 4 bases, leaving 6 bases not matched to a gene. CDR3 coding DNA: TGTGCCAGCAGCCCCACTAGCGGGGGGGCGGCAGATACGCAGTATTTT. It yields the protein CASSPTSGGAADTQYF.

The rearrangement uses TRBV5-6 and TRBJ2-5; D uncertain. V lost 4 bases and J lost 5, with 12 bases in between. The germline CDR1 and CDR2 sequences are SGHDT and YYEEEE. There are 13 residues in the CDR3. CDR3: CASSAAVRETQYF. DNA of the CDR3: TGTGCCAGCAGCGCCGCTGTCCGGGAGACCCAGTACTTC.

In its sample, this clone was seen once. CDR3 region: CASSRGTGSYEQYF. The CDR3 DNA reads TGTGCCAGCAGTCGGGGGACGGGATCCTACGAGCAGTACTTC. This chain connects TRBV5-4 to TRBJ2-7, with a possible D match to TRBD2 (6 bases). V was cut by 5 bases and J by 1 base, with 13 bases left in between. Germline V gene sequence: CDR1 SGHNT, CDR2 YYREEE (reference sequence). This CDR3 region has 14 residues.

The DNA for the CDR3 is TGTGCCTGGAGAGAGAGGGCGCTCGCCGGAAACACCATATATTTT. Its protein is CAWRERALAGNTIYF. V gene TRBV30 combines with J gene TRBJ1-3, with D unclear. This CDR3 has 15 amino acids. From germline, CDR1 is GTSNPN and CDR2 SVGIG (reference sequence). Trimming pared 3 bases from V and 4 bases from J, leaving 16 bases between.

V and J are TRBV12-5 and TRBJ2-7, with 8 nucleotides matching TRBD1. CDR3 size: 14 residues. In germline, CDR1 is LGHNT, CDR2 FRNRAP. V trimming: 5 bases; J trimming: 2 bases; junction bases outside the gene matches: 5. The CDR3 is CASGPGQVTYEQYF. CDR3 DNA sequence: TGTGCTAGTGGTCCGGGACAGGTAACCTACGAGCAGTACTTC.

This clone was seen a few times. CDR3 region: CASVRAANYGYTF. CDR3 nucleotide sequence: TGTGCCAGCGTGAGGGCAGCGAACTATGGCTACACCTTC. The V and J genes are TRBV7-9 and TRBJ1-2; D is undetermined. The germline gives CDR1 SEHNR, CDR2 FQNEAQ (reference sequence). The ends were cut back, 8 bases at V and 2 bases at J, with 12 bases in the middle. The CDR3 sequence is 13 residues long.

The sample holds a few counts of this clone. The V and J genes are TRBV6-6 and TRBJ2-2; no clear D gene. This CDR3 comprises 13 residues. Germline-derived CDR1 and CDR2 are MNHNY and SVGAGI (reference sequence). The V gene lost 6 bases and the J gene lost 6 bases, with 11 bases spanning the gap. The CDR3 coding sequence is TGTGCCAGCAGCCGGGTAGTTCCCGGGGAGCTGTTTTTT. Protein product: CASSRVVPGELFF.

A few counts support this clone. The chain carries TRBV6-1 and TRBJ1-1; 7 positions agree with TRBD1. There are 13 residues in the CDR3. Germline-derived CDR1 and CDR2 are MNHNS and SASEGT. V trimming: 6 bases; J trimming: 3 bases; junction bases outside the gene matches: 4. CDR3: CASRVDRDTEAFF. The DNA for the CDR3 is TGTGCCAGCAGGGTTGACAGGGACACTGAAGCTTTCTTT.

The rearrangement links TRBV5-6 to TRBJ1-2; D is ambiguous. The CDR3 contains 13 residues. Germline V gene sequence: CDR1 SGHDT, CDR2 YYEEEE. V was clipped by 1 base and J by 3 bases, with 7 bases between them. CDR3 protein: CASSLSTDYGYTF. The CDR3, as DNA: TGTGCCAGCAGCTTGAGTACGGACTATGGCTACACCTTC. Using reference TRBV5-6 and TRBJ1-2 for the parts outside the CDR3, the full variable domain is DAGVTQSPTHLIKTRGQQVTLRCSPKSGHDTVSWYQQALGQGPQFIFQYYEEEERQRGNFPDRFSGHQFPNYSSELNVNALLLGDSALYLCASSLSTDYGYTFGSGTRLTVV.

In this sample, this clone turned up a few times. This chain links TRBV10-1 with TRBJ1-1; TRBD1 matches at 7 bases. CDR1 is WNHNN, CDR2 SYGVQD, per germline (reference sequence). V gave up 7 bases and J gave up 2 bases; unmatched junction bases: 7. The CDR3 runs to 14 residues. The CDR3 DNA reads as TGCGCCAGCAATGGGACAGTCCCTAACACTGAAGCTTTCTTT. Protein: CASNGTVPNTEAFF.

This clone was detected only a few times. DNA of the CDR3: TGTGCCAGCAGCCTTGACTCTCCAGCTAACTATGGCTACACCTTC. It is translated as CASSLDSPANYGYTF. This rearrangement joins TRBV5-4 to TRBJ1-2; D call uncertain. This CDR3 has 15 amino acids. Looked up from germline, CDR1 is SGHNT and CDR2 is YYREEE (reference sequence). Trimming left V 4 bases short and J 0 bases short, with 13 bases between.

V and J are TRBV19 and TRBJ2-3; 8 bases match TRBD2. CDR3 length equals 14 residues. Germline CDR1 is LNHDA and CDR2 is SQIVND (reference sequence). Losses at the gene ends were 4 bases for V and 0 bases for J; bases not matched to a gene: 0. CDR3 loop: CASSTSGSTDTQYF. Written as DNA, the CDR3 is TGTGCCAGTAGTACTAGCGGGAGCACAGATACGCAGTATTTT.

The genes are TRBV6-5 and TRBJ2-5; D remains ambiguous. V was trimmed by 2 bases and J by 3 bases, leaving 7 bases between them. Germline V gene sequence: CDR1 MNHEY, CDR2 SVGAGI. The CDR3 loop spans 13 amino acids. The CDR3 DNA sequence: TGTGCCAGCAGTTACGTTGCGAAAGAGACCCAGTACTTC. This translates into CASSYVAKETQYF.

The J gene is TRBJ2-2, the V gene TRBV30; TRBD2 matches 7 bases. The V and J ends lost 4 bases and 4 bases, in that order; junction bases with no gene match: 6. The CDR3 runs 14 residues. Looked up from germline, CDR1 is GTSNPN and CDR2 is SVGIG (reference sequence). The CDR3 loop reads CAWIRGRGTGELFF. The DNA of the CDR3 is TGTGCCTGGATCAGAGGGAGGGGCACCGGGGAGCTGTTTTTT.

This chain connects TRBV4-1 to TRBJ1-2; D not certain. The CDR3 is 16 residues long. Trimming removed 4 bases at V and 2 bases at J, with 17 bases between. From germline, CDR1 is MGHRA and CDR2 YSYEKL. CDR3 nucleotide sequence: TGCGCCAGCAGCCTTGGAAGAGGAAGAAACAACTATGGCTACACCTTC. It is translated as CASSLGRGRNNYGYTF.

The rearrangement uses TRBV7-8 and TRBJ2-7; D possibly corresponds to TRBD1 (6 bases). CDR1 is SGHVS, CDR2 FQNEAQ, per germline. With 1 base removed from V and 1 base from J, the gap between germline ends came to 14 bases. The CDR3 totals 16 residues. CDR3 amino acids: CASSLVGGTKSYEQYF. The CDR3 region has the DNA TGTGCCAGCAGCTTAGTGGGTGGGACAAAATCCTACGAGCAGTACTTC.

This clone was detected a few times. The chain employs TRBV6-1 and TRBJ2-6; a weak D match, TRBD1 (5 bases). Germline-derived CDR1 and CDR2 are MNHNS and SASEGT. V lost 4 bases and J 4 bases, leaving 8 bases between the germline ends. The CDR3 extends over 14 amino acids. The CDR3 region is CASSANRGANVLTF. CDR3 sequence (DNA): TGTGCCAGCAGTGCCAACAGGGGGGCCAACGTCCTGACTTTC.

The V and J genes are TRBV23-1 and TRBJ1-4; a possible D gene is TRBD1 (5 bases). TRBV23-1 counts as an open reading frame of uncertain function. V gave up 4 bases and J gave up 8 bases, with 17 bases separating them. The CDR3 is 15 residues long. CDR3 protein: CASSPMGGQREKLFF. The CDR3 DNA sequence: TGCGCCAGCAGTCCCATGGGGGGTCAAAGGGAAAAACTGTTTTTT.